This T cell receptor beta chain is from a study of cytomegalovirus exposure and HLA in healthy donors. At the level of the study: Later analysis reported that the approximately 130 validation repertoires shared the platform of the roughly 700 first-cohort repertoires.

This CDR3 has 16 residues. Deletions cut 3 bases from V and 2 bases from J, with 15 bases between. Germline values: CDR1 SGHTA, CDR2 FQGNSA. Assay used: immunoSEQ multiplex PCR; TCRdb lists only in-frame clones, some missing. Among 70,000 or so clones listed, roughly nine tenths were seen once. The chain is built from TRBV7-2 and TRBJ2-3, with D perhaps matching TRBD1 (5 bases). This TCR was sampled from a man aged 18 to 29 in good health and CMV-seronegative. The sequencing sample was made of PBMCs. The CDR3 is CASSFWTTAYTDTQYF. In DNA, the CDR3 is TGTGCCAGCAGCTTCTGGACGACAGCTTACACAGATACGCAGTATTTT.